A single sample is the source of the 15 T cell receptor beta chains below, sequenced in a study of molecular identifiers for immune sequencing clone quantification. TCRdb called the PCR reads again in MiXCR, with one record for every CDR3 protein. The table shows about 640,000 distinct CDR3 sequences, with roughly 21% occurring only once. Sequencing was done on a sample of naive CD8+ T cells from blood, with Jurkat cell RNA spiked in. Subset given: FACS-sorted CD8+CD4-CCR7+CD45RA+ naive T cells. Source of these receptors: a human donor in good health. Some libraries in this study had Jurkat cell RNA spiked in.

This clonotype was seen only a few times. J is TRBJ1-1 and V is TRBV27; no clear D. Per germline, CDR1 MNHEY and CDR2 SMNVEV (reference sequence). This CDR3 comprises 14 residues. V was cut by 3 bases and J by 3 bases, with 11 bases left in between. CDR3 region: CASSFVGGHTEAFF. The DNA for the CDR3 is TGTGCCAGCAGTTTCGTGGGTGGTCACACTGAAGCTTTCTTT.

This clonotype was observed a few times. The chain carries TRBV14 and TRBJ2-7; 10 bases are shared with TRBD1. Trimming cost V 4 bases and J 3 bases; bases outside gene matches: 9. Per germline, CDR1 SGHDN and CDR2 FVKESK. This CDR3 spans 16 amino acids. CDR3 bases: TGTGCCAGCAGCCCCGGGACAGGGGCTCCCAACTACGAGCAGTACTTC. This codes for CASSPGTGAPNYEQYF.

This clonotype was counted at least ten times. The CDR3 nucleotides read TGTGCCAGCAGCACTGGACAGGGGCAAACTGAAGCTTTCTTT. It specifies CASSTGQGQTEAFF. The chain recombines TRBV5-6 with TRBJ1-1; 9 nucleotides match TRBD1. Germline trimming cut 4 bases from V and 5 bases from J; bases unmatched to any gene: 6. The CDR3 has 14 residues. Germline values: CDR1 SGHDT, CDR2 YYEEEE.

As to this clonotype: A read error is possible here, since a much larger clone lies one base away. CDR3 residues: CASSYGSSGLGTYNEQFF. The CDR3 nucleotides read TGTGCCAGCAGTTACGGTTCTAGCGGGTTGGGGACCTACAATGAGCAGTTCTTC. V gene TRBV12-3 or TRBV12-4 combines with J gene TRBJ2-1, with 8 bases that match TRBD2. J lost 2 bases, V lost 4 bases, and 13 bases had no gene match. This CDR3 region has 18 residues.

The table lists this clonotype with a few counts. The J gene is TRBJ2-2, the V gene TRBV24-1; TRBD2 agrees at 8 bases. Germline V CDR1 and CDR2: KGHDR, SFDVKD. The CDR3 covers 15 residues. Losses at the gene ends were 4 bases for V and 2 bases for J; bases not matched to a gene: 2. CDR3 sequence (DNA): TGTGCCACCAGTGAACTAGCGGAAAACACCGGGGAGCTGTTTTTT. Translated, it gives CATSELAENTGELFF.

A few counts support this clonotype. The V call is TRBV20-1, the J call TRBJ2-1; D might be TRBD2 (5 bases). The CDR3 loop spans 12 amino acids. Germline values: CDR1 DFQATT, CDR2 SNEGSKA (reference sequence). Trimming cost V 5 bases and J 8 bases, with 13 bases left between them. The CDR3 is CSAALGGHEQFF. In DNA form, the CDR3 reads TGCAGTGCTGCCCTAGGAGGCCATGAGCAGTTCTTC.

Many counts were recorded for this clonotype. This chain connects TRBV10-3 to TRBJ1-1; 7 nucleotides agree with TRBD1. The CDR3 covers 13 residues. Germline loops: CDR1 ENHRY, CDR2 SYGVKD. Losses at the gene ends were 10 bases for V and 7 bases for J; bases not matched to a gene: 12. In DNA, the CDR3 is TGTGCCAACAGGGAGCAGGGGGTTAGTGAAGCTTTCTTT. Residues: CANREQGVSEAFF.

Regarding this clonotype: This may arise from a read error, as a much more abundant clone is one base away. The chain couples TRBV4-3 to TRBJ2-5, with D perhaps matching TRBD2 (6 bases). V dropped 3 bases and J dropped 9 bases, with 17 bases sitting between them. This CDR3 region has 14 residues. Germline CDR1 is LGHNA and CDR2 is YSLEER. The CDR3 sequence: CASSQGRPGEAQYF. The CDR3 DNA follows: TGCGCCAGCAGCCAGGGACGGCCCGGGGAGGCCCAGTACTTC.

Notes on this clonotype: A read error may be the cause here, since a much bigger clone is one base away. The rearrangement links TRBV2 to TRBJ2-2; D is unresolved. V was shortened by 9 bases and J by 0 bases, with 8 bases between the two germline ends. The CDR3 has 13 residues. Germline values: CDR1 SNHLY, CDR2 FYNNEI. CDR3 in DNA: TGTGCCAGAGGACGGCCGAACACCGGGGAGCTGTTTTTT. It is translated as CARGRPNTGELFF.

Turning to this clonotype: A much larger clone is a single base away; this may be a read error. The chain is built from TRBV14 and TRBJ2-7, with 8 bases matching TRBD1. The CDR3 loop spans 14 amino acids. Trimming took 5 bases from V and 1 from J; bases not matched to a gene: 4. Germline CDR1 is SGHDN and CDR2 is FVKESK. CDR3 in DNA: TGTGCCAGCAGCTGCGACAGGGGTTCCTACGAGCAGTACTTC. Residues: CASSCDRGSYEQYF.

DNA for the CDR3: TGTGCCAGCAGCAGACCGGCGGCCTGGAAGCAGTACTTC. Translating it yields CASSRPAAWKQYF. The chain joins TRBV11-3 to TRBJ2-7; D is undetermined. Germline CDR1 and CDR2: SGHNT and YENEEA. CDR3 length equals 13 residues. V lost 5 bases to trimming and J lost 8 bases, with 16 bases between them.

Many counts were recorded for this clonotype. The chain employs TRBV7-9 and TRBJ2-3, with 8 bases aligning to TRBD1. With V trimmed by 3 bases and J by 4 bases, 6 bases remained unmatched. There are 15 residues in the CDR3. Germline V lookup: CDR1 SEHNR, CDR2 FQNEAQ (reference sequence). Here the CDR3 reads CASSFLQGVADTQYF. The CDR3 region has the DNA TGTGCCAGCAGCTTTTTACAGGGGGTCGCAGATACGCAGTATTTT.

This clonotype showed up many times. The chain uses TRBV7-6 and TRBJ2-3, with D perhaps being TRBD1 or TRBD2 (5 bases each). CDR1 and CDR2 from the germline V gene are SGHVS and FNYEAQ. Trimming cost V 5 bases and J 1 base, with 10 bases left between them. The CDR3 is 14 residues long. The CDR3 region is CASSPRDGTDTQYF. The CDR3 bases are TGTGCCAGCAGCCCCCGGGACGGCACAGATACGCAGTATTTT. The complete variable domain, with remaining parts taken from reference TRBV7-6 and TRBJ2-3, reads GAGVSQSPRYKVTKRGQDVALRCDPISGHVSLYWYRQALGQGPEFLTYFNYEAQQDKSGLPNDRFSAERPEGSISTLTIQRTEQRDSAMYRCASSPRDGTDTQYFGPGTRLTVL.

The table lists this clonotype with a few counts. This rearrangement joins TRBV19 to TRBJ1-2; 8 nucleotides match TRBD1. Germline V gene sequence: CDR1 LNHDA, CDR2 SQIVND (reference sequence). The CDR3 consists of 15 residues. The V segment lost 5 bases and the J segment 2 bases; nucleotides outside the gene matches: 7. CDR3 bases: TGTGCCAGTAGTCCCTGGACAGGGAACAACTATGGCTACACCTTC. This sequence encodes CASSPWTGNNYGYTF.

This clonotype showed up many times. The chain has TRBV4-3 and TRBJ1-4, with TRBD1 as a possible D gene (5 bases). This CDR3 region has 16 residues. From germline, CDR1 is LGHNA and CDR2 YSLEER. Trimming shortened V by 1 base and J by 8 bases, and 17 bases separated the two germline ends. DNA of the CDR3: TGCGCCAGCAGCCAAGCCGCCGGGGCCCTCGGGGAAAAACTGTTTTTT. Residues: CASSQAAGALGEKLFF.